This T cell receptor beta chain comes out of a study of technical replicates of blood from several donors. This clone was seen a single time. Other DNA sequences from this sample encode an identical CDR3 as well. The data were produced by immunoSEQ multiplex PCR, yet TCRdb's version contains in-frame clones alone and is incomplete. Of tens of thousands of clones in the sample, just over 90% were seen once. This CDR3 spans 14 amino acids. J gave up 8 bases and V 0 bases, and 3 bases lay outside the gene matches. Germline CDR1 is SGHAT and CDR2 is FQNNGV. Material: PBMCs. The rearrangement joins TRBV11-2 to TRBJ1-4; TRBD1 aligns across 7 bases. The sequence came from a human donor in good health. Some clones in this sample may be carry-over from other donors' samples. CDR3 in amino acids: CASSLDRGQEKLFF. The CDR3 DNA sequence: TGTGCCAGCAGCTTAGATAGGGGGCAAGAAAAACTGTTTTTT. The entire variable domain, with the rest obtained from reference TRBV11-2 and TRBJ1-4, is as follows: EAGVAQSPRYKIIEKRQSVAFWCNPISGHATLYWYQQILGQGPKLLIQFQNNGVVDDSQLPKDRFSAERLKGVDSTLKIQPAKLEDSAVYLCASSLDRGQEKLFFGSGTQLSVL.